The clone carrying this T cell receptor beta chain has just a few counts. The antigen remains unidentified. Germline and junction disagree at one end, which may indicate a read error. Per germline, CDR1 SGHTA and CDR2 FQGNSA. The CDR3 runs to 13 residues. This sample stems from a study of blood T cells in healthy people across ages. General study results and limits: Because sorting was not performed, PBMCs prevented conclusive naive versus antigen-experienced comparison. The donors' CMV status was not determined, possibly confounding changes in expanded clonotypes.

Then a second PCR, running roughly 7 to 11 cycles, was carried out with a sample-barcoded 5' primer and a J-beta primer mix. TCRdb redid the calling of the 5' RACE reads with MiXCR, one entry per CDR3 protein. The repertoire includes 750,000 to 1,000,000 distinct CDR3 sequences, approximately 32% of them detected once, and 10% to 13% sits in the top ten. This sample was also put to use in a study of T cells of mothers and their children. From that paper: The study found thymic selection shapes TCR recombination output similarly in related and unrelated pairs.

J is TRBJ2-1 and V is TRBV7-2; no reliable D call. Input material: blood. This receptor was obtained from a woman aged 40 to 49 in good health. DNA of the CDR3: TGTGCCAACAGCCCCGTCCGGTGGATTGAGCAGTTCTTC. Its translation is CANSPVRWIEQFF.